The 27 T cell receptor beta chains presented below share a single source sample, sequenced in a study of T cell changes during pregnancy in multiple sclerosis. Profiled with immunoSEQ multiplex PCR; TCRdb holds only in-frame clones, not every one. This table has 65,000 to 80,000 clones, roughly 93% appearing once. Sample: peripheral blood, taken in the second trimester of pregnancy. The receptor set was obtained from a female donor with multiple sclerosis, enrolled in a pregnancy study.

This sequence joins TRBV30 and TRBJ1-4, with D tentatively TRBD1 (6 bases). The V end lost 4 bases, the J end lost 8 bases, and 14 bases lay between the germline ends. Germline V gives CDR1 GTSNPN, CDR2 SVGIG (reference sequence). This CDR3 region has 13 residues. The CDR3, as DNA: TGTGCCTGGAACCCAGGGGTAGGGGAAAAACTGTTTTTT. The encoded protein is CAWNPGVGEKLFF.

The chain joins TRBV30 to TRBJ2-1; 9 bases are a match to TRBD2. Germline V gene data show CDR1 as GTSNPN and CDR2 as SVGIG (reference sequence). V dropped 3 bases and J dropped 8; count of bases not matched to a gene: 11. The CDR3 is 15 residues long. Here the CDR3 reads CAWRGNSGSVYEQFF. The CDR3, as DNA: TGTGCCTGGAGAGGAAATAGCGGGAGTGTCTATGAGCAGTTCTTC.

V gene TRBV7-8 combines with J gene TRBJ1-1, with TRBD1 identical over 12 bases. Germline values: CDR1 SGHVS, CDR2 FQNEAQ. This CDR3 spans 15 amino acids. V was clipped by 5 bases and J by 3 bases; unmatched bases: 4. CDR3 amino acids: CASSLGQGAYTEAFF. The CDR3 DNA follows: TGTGCCAGCAGCCTGGGACAGGGGGCATACACTGAAGCTTTCTTT.

This chain links TRBV19 with TRBJ2-7; 7 positions match TRBD2. The germline CDR1 and CDR2 sequences are LNHDA and SQIVND (reference sequence). V dropped 5 bases and J dropped 0; count of bases not matched to a gene: 10. This CDR3 has 16 residues. CDR3 DNA sequence: TGTGCCAGTAGTCTGGAGGCACTAGCGAACTCCTACGAGCAGTACTTC. Translated: CASSLEALANSYEQYF.

The chain carries TRBV7-2 and TRBJ2-7; D uncertain. The length of the CDR3 is 15 residues. The germline gives CDR1 SGHTA, CDR2 FQGNSA. The V end lost 3 bases, the J end lost 3 bases, and 15 bases lay between the germline ends. In DNA, the CDR3 is TGTGCCAGCAGCTTGGGTGGTAGGCAGGACTACGAGCAGTACTTC. This sequence encodes CASSLGGRQDYEQYF.

This chain connects TRBV14 to TRBJ1-1, with D possibly TRBD1 on 5 matching bases. The germline gives CDR1 SGHDN, CDR2 FVKESK. This CDR3 spans 15 amino acids. V was clipped by 2 bases and J by 5 bases, with 15 bases between them. CDR3 residues: CASSQLRGGYTEAFF. CDR3 bases: TGTGCCAGCAGCCAACTCCGCGGGGGTTATACTGAAGCTTTCTTT. Supplemented by reference TRBV14 and TRBJ1-1, the full variable domain reads EAGVTQFPSHSVIEKGQTVTLRCDPISGHDNLYWYRRVMGKEIKFLLHFVKESKQDESGMPNNRFLAERTGGTYSTLKVQPAELEDSGVYFCASSQLRGGYTEAFFGQGTRLTVV.

The V gene is TRBV27, the J gene TRBJ2-7; TRBD1 aligns across 7 bases. Per the germline V gene, CDR1 is MNHEY and CDR2 is SMNVEV (reference sequence). Germline trimming cut 8 bases from V and 9 bases from J; bases unmatched to any gene: 16. This CDR3 is built from 14 residues. The CDR3 protein is CASGRTGGSQVQYF. The CDR3 DNA is TGTGCCAGCGGAAGGACAGGTGGGTCCCAGGTGCAGTACTTC.

The chain joins TRBV7-2 to TRBJ2-3; TRBD1 matches at 9 bases. Germline-derived CDR1 and CDR2 are SGHTA and FQGNSA. The ends lost 5 bases at V and 10 bases at J; junction bases unmatched: 7. CDR3 size: 13 residues. The CDR3 sequence: CASSPGTGFAQYF. CDR3 coding DNA: TGTGCCAGCAGCCCCGGGACAGGGTTTGCGCAGTATTTT.

The V call is TRBV9, the J call TRBJ2-5, with 8 bases that match TRBD2. Germline V lookup: CDR1 SGDLS, CDR2 YYNGEE. The CDR3 runs 15 residues. J was trimmed by 1 base and V by 2 bases; bases with no gene match: 4. The DNA of the CDR3 is TGTGCCAGCAGCGTTGGCGGGGGGTTCCAAGAGACCCAGTACTTC. This codes for CASSVGGGFQETQYF.

This chain connects TRBV6-5 to TRBJ2-7; 9 bases are shared with TRBD1. This CDR3 has 14 amino acids. Germline V gene data show CDR1 as MNHEY and CDR2 as SVGAGI. Germline trimming cut 5 bases from V and 5 bases from J; bases unmatched to any gene: 7. In nucleotides, the CDR3 is TGTGCCAGCAGTCGGGACAGGGATATCCACGAGCAGTACTTC. Translating gives CASSRDRDIHEQYF.

This sequence joins TRBV7-2 and TRBJ2-3, with TRBD2 matching 15 bases. Germline CDR1 SGHTA, CDR2 FQGNSA. Germline trimming cut 5 bases from V and 2 bases from J; bases unmatched to any gene: 2. The CDR3 runs 16 residues. DNA for the CDR3: TGTGCCAGCAGCCGGACTAGCGGGGGGGCCACAGATACGCAGTATTTT. Translation: CASSRTSGGATDTQYF. Filled out from reference TRBV7-2 and TRBJ2-3, the complete variable domain reads GAGVSQSPSNKVTEKGKDVELRCDPISGHTALYWYRQSLGQGLEFLIYFQGNSAPDKSGLPSDRFSAERTGGSVSTLTIQRTQQEDSAVYLCASSRTSGGATDTQYFGPGTRLTVL.

The chain links TRBV27 to TRBJ2-3; 11 bases agree with TRBD1. CDR3 length: 16 amino acids. The germline CDR1 and CDR2 sequences are MNHEY and SMNVEV (reference sequence). Trimming took 4 bases from V and 2 from J; bases not matched to a gene: 5. The CDR3: CASSSGQGVDTDTQYF. The DNA for the CDR3 is TGTGCCAGCAGTTCGGGACAGGGGGTCGACACAGATACGCAGTATTTT.

In its sample, this clone was seen a few times. The chain joins TRBV27 to TRBJ1-6; weak D call: TRBD1 (5 bases). The CDR3 length is 14 residues. V lost 7 bases, J lost 7 bases, and 14 bases lay in between. Germline-derived CDR1 and CDR2 are MNHEY and SMNVEV (reference sequence). In nucleotides, the CDR3 is TGTGCCAGCAAGGAAGGACAAGTAAATTCACCCCTCCACTTT. Encoded protein: CASKEGQVNSPLHF.

This chain uses TRBV14 with TRBJ1-1; D is possibly TRBD1 (6 bases). The CDR3 has 13 amino acids. V was pared by 6 bases and J by 2 bases, with 10 bases between. Germline CDR1 reads SGHDN; CDR2 reads FVKESK. DNA for the CDR3: TGTGCCAGCAGTTTACAGGGAAACACTGAAGCTTTCTTT. Amino acids: CASSLQGNTEAFF.

V usage is TRBV5-1 and J usage is TRBJ1-1; D perhaps matches TRBD1 (5 bases). Trimming took off 0 bases at V and 1 base at J, with 16 bases between the two ends. The germline CDR1 and CDR2 sequences are SGHRS and YFSETQ. The CDR3 has 17 amino acids. The DNA for the CDR3 is TGCGCCAGCAGCTTGGGGGCAGGGAGGAATGGGAACACTGAAGCTTTCTTT. It is translated as CASSLGAGRNGNTEAFF. Supplemented by reference TRBV5-1 and TRBJ1-1, the full variable domain reads KAGVTQTPRYLIKTRGQQVTLSCSPISGHRSVSWYQQTPGQGLQFLFEYFSETQRNKGNFPGRFSGRQFSNSRSEMNVSTLELGDSALYLCASSLGAGRNGNTEAFFGQGTRLTVV.

V is TRBV9 and J is TRBJ1-2, with D hard to call. Trimming removed 3 bases from V and 1 base from J, with 10 bases in between. The CDR3 is 14 amino acids. Germline V gene data show CDR1 as SGDLS and CDR2 as YYNGEE. The CDR3 loop reads CASSGPLSNYGYTF. DNA of the CDR3: TGTGCCAGCAGCGGCCCGCTGAGTAACTATGGCTACACCTTC.

The J gene is TRBJ1-5, the V gene TRBV11-2; 8 bases align to TRBD1. CDR3 size: 16 residues. V lost 5 bases to trimming and J lost 3 bases; unmatched junction nucleotides: 9. Germline CDR1 and CDR2: SGHAT and FQNNGV. CDR3 amino acids: CASSGGTGVLNQPQHF. For the CDR3, the DNA is TGTGCCAGCAGCGGGGGGACAGGTGTCCTCAATCAGCCCCAGCATTTT.

This chain joins TRBV6-5 and TRBJ2-7; unclear D gene. CDR1 is MNHEY, CDR2 SVGAGI, per germline. V was trimmed by 10 bases and J by 6 bases, leaving 19 bases between them. This CDR3 region has 13 residues. CDR3 nucleotides: TGTGCCATTTCCTCTAGAGCCCGGAGCGAGCAGTACTTC. This encodes CAISSRARSEQYF.

The V call is TRBV7-2, the J call TRBJ1-2; D is undetermined. The germline gives CDR1 SGHTA, CDR2 FQGNSA. The CDR3 length is 12 residues. V shed 5 bases and J shed 9 bases, with 13 bases lying between them. This CDR3 reads CASSDPGGSYTF. The CDR3, as DNA: TGTGCCAGCAGCGATCCGGGAGGGAGCTACACCTTC.

The chain links TRBV7-2 to TRBJ1-1, with D possibly matching TRBD1 (5 bases). V lost 3 bases and J lost 1, with 9 bases in between. The CDR3 is made up of 14 amino acids. Germline-derived CDR1 and CDR2 are SGHTA and FQGNSA. CDR3 sequence (DNA): TGTGCCAGCAGCTTGCCAGGGTGGAACACTGAAGCTTTCTTT. Translation gives CASSLPGWNTEAFF.

This CDR3 is CASGARGFTYEQYF. As DNA, the CDR3 is TGTGCCAGCGGTGCCCGGGGGTTCACCTACGAGCAGTACTTC. The V call is TRBV14, the J call TRBJ2-7, with D perhaps TRBD2 (6 bases). Germline V CDR1 and CDR2: SGHDN, FVKESK. Trimming left V 8 bases short and J 2 bases short, with 16 bases between. The CDR3 consists of 14 residues.

This chain uses TRBV6-5 with TRBJ2-1; TRBD1 agrees at 8 bases. V was clipped by 6 bases and J by 0 bases; unmatched bases: 1. The germline V gene encodes CDR1 MNHEY and CDR2 SVGAGI. The CDR3 is 14 amino acids. CDR3 amino acids: CASRDRASYNEQFF. The CDR3 DNA reads TGTGCCAGCAGGGACAGGGCCTCCTACAATGAGCAGTTCTTC.

The chain uses TRBV19 and TRBJ1-6; a weak D match, TRBD1 (5 bases). The CDR3 length is 10 residues. Trimming shortened V by 9 bases and J by 10 bases, and 7 bases separated the two germline ends. Germline lookup yields CDR1 LNHDA and CDR2 SQIVND (reference sequence). The CDR3 protein is CASGGSPLHF. In DNA form, the CDR3 reads TGTGCCAGCGGGGGGTCACCCCTCCACTTT.

This clone was detected once. The chain carries TRBV4-2 and TRBJ2-5; possible D gene TRBD2, 6 bases. This CDR3 is 14 amino acids long. In germline, CDR1 is LGHNA, CDR2 YNFKEQ. V dropped 1 base and J dropped 4 bases, with 10 bases sitting between them. The DNA of the CDR3 is TGTGCCAGCAGCCAAGGGACTACCCCAGAGACCCAGTACTTC. Its protein product is CASSQGTTPETQYF.

The table lists this clone with a count of one. J is TRBJ2-1 and V is TRBV7-2, with TRBD2 matching 9 bases. V shed 0 bases, J shed 12 bases, and the junction held 3 bases outside the gene matches. The CDR3 extends over 13 amino acids. Germline CDR1 reads SGHTA; CDR2 reads FQGNSA. The CDR3 DNA is TGTGCCAGCAGCTTAGCAAGCGGGGGGCCGCAGTTCTTC. It codes for CASSLASGGPQFF.

The chain joins TRBV7-2 to TRBJ2-7; tentative D call: TRBD2 (5 bases). The germline gives CDR1 SGHTA, CDR2 FQGNSA. The CDR3 has 15 residues. V was clipped by 3 bases and J by 1 base, with 13 bases between them. As DNA, the CDR3 is TGTGCCAGCAGCTTCGAGTTGCGGGCATCCTACGAGCAGTACTTC. This translates into CASSFELRASYEQYF. The whole variable domain, filled in from reference TRBV7-2 and TRBJ2-7, reads GAGVSQSPSNKVTEKGKDVELRCDPISGHTALYWYRQSLGQGLEFLIYFQGNSAPDKSGLPSDRFSAERTGGSVSTLTIQRTQQEDSAVYLCASSFELRASYEQYFGPGTRLTVT.

The rearrangement links TRBV4-1 to TRBJ1-5; a weak D match, TRBD1 (5 bases). The length of the CDR3 is 16 residues. V lost 4 bases to trimming and J lost 0 bases, with 13 bases between them. CDR1 is MGHRA and CDR2 is YSYEKL in the germline V gene. Written as DNA, the CDR3 is TGCGCCAGCAGCCCCTCGGCGGGGGTTAGCAATCAGCCCCAGCATTTT. Encoded protein: CASSPSAGVSNQPQHF.